This T cell receptor (beta chain) is from a study of beta chain features in type 1 diabetes. Study findings and constraints: When cDNA is sequenced, cells with high TCR expression could be over-represented. Type 1 diabetes patients showed a moderate but significant shortening of TCRB CDR3s in all four CD4+ subsets.

Concerning this clone: Antigen unknown.

Germline assignment: CDR1 GTSNPN and CDR2 SVGIG (reference sequence). V was pared by 0 bases and J by 9 bases, with 18 bases between. The CDR3 covers 14 residues. The investigators reverse transcribed all of the isolated RNA, so they sequenced expressed TCRB transcripts. Some 4 million reads were obtained on average from naive, central memory and regulatory T cell samples. Generated by immunoSEQ multiplex PCR, the TCRdb table keeps only in-frame clones and is missing some. The data contain 160,000 or so clones, approximately 8.8% of them singletons. This chain links TRBV30 with TRBJ2-7, with D perhaps TRBD2 (6 bases). The TCR comes from a woman aged 30 to 39 with type 1 diabetes. Specimen: central memory CD4+ T cells from blood. CDR3 sequence (DNA): TGTGCCTGGAGTGTATGGAGGGGTGGCCCGGGGCAGTACTTC. Protein: CAWSVWRGGPGQYF.